Below, one TCR beta chain is given with its context. In germline, CDR1 is SGHDT, CDR2 YYEEEE. Deletions cut 3 bases from V and 11 bases from J, with 17 bases between. The CDR3 covers 13 residues. The source of the sample is a study of blood T cell repertoires in COVID-19. Across the study: Sites in the United States, Italy and Spain provided acute and convalescent COVID-19 samples. Sample material is recorded as cDNA or gDNA derived from T cells, B-cell-depleted T cells, or PBMCs.

Sequencing was performed with immunoSEQ multiplex PCR; in TCRdb, only in-frame clones are kept and a portion is missing. This table holds about half a million clones, 80% to 90% found once. This chain connects TRBV5-6 to TRBJ1-1, with D tentatively TRBD1 (5 bases). Source material: peripheral blood. The sequence was collected from a human donor in a cohort sampled during active COVID-19. CDR3 residues: CASSYPGPREAFF. CDR3 coding DNA: TGTGCCAGCAGCTATCCGGGACCTCGGGAGGCTTTCTTT.